This T cell receptor (beta chain) was captured by sequencing in a study of blood T cell dynamics during melanoma immunotherapy. Time point meaning: week 3, after first cycle of checkpoint inhibitor. In the case of this clone: Its target is unknown.

Findings and caveats of the study: The study could not tell melanoma-specific clones from general immune activation.

The junction had 13 bases not matched to a gene; V was cut back by 5 bases and J by 6 bases. This CDR3 has 16 amino acids. CDR1 and CDR2 (germline): KGHSH, LQKENI. A fixed DNA input of 350 ng was used per bulk PBMC sample. The protocol was immunoSEQ multiplex PCR, while the TCRdb copy is restricted to in-frame clones and leaves out a portion. Of some 12,000 clones in the sample, roughly 83% were seen once. The gene calls are TRBV18 and TRBJ1-1; 9 nucleotides agree with TRBD1. Source: blood, taken from a patient treated with checkpoint blockade. The sequence came from a human donor with melanoma. The CDR3 region has the DNA TGTGCCAGCTCAGAACCCGGACAGGGGTTGAGGGCTGAAGCTTTCTTT. Translated, it gives CASSEPGQGLRAEAFF.